The 3 T cell receptor beta chains below come from one sample, sequenced in a study of cytomegalovirus exposure and HLA in healthy donors. The PCR contained 60 Vbeta and 13 Jbeta primers. Some clones are missing from TCRdb's copy, which holds only in-frame ones; the method was immunoSEQ multiplex PCR. The sample lists about 140,000 clones; roughly four fifths were seen once. The sequenced sample consisted of PBMCs. Receptors were obtained from a male donor in good health and CMV-seronegative.

V and J are TRBV7-9 and TRBJ2-7; perhaps TRBD1 as D (5 bases). V was pared by 2 bases and J by 3 bases, with 11 bases between. Germline-derived CDR1 and CDR2 are SEHNR and FQNEAQ (reference sequence). This CDR3 comprises 14 residues. The CDR3 nucleotides read TGTGCCAGCAGCTTACCACAGGAAAGCTACGAGCAGTACTTC. It codes for CASSLPQESYEQYF.

Note on this clone: This sample also contains other DNA sequences that code for the same CDR3. CDR3 sequence: CASSLGTGAYEQYF. DNA for the CDR3: TGCGCCAGCAGCTTGGGTACAGGGGCCTACGAGCAGTACTTC. The genes are TRBV5-1 and TRBJ2-7; 7 nucleotides align to TRBD1. CDR3 length: 14 amino acids. The germline V gene has CDR1 SGHRS and CDR2 YFSETQ. J lost 2 bases, V lost 0 bases, and 2 bases had no gene match. The whole variable domain, remainder taken from reference TRBV5-1 and TRBJ2-7, is KAGVTQTPRYLIKTRGQQVTLSCSPISGHRSVSWYQQTPGQGLQFLFEYFSETQRNKGNFPGRFSGRQFSNSRSEMNVSTLELGDSALYLCASSLGTGAYEQYFGPGTRLTVT.

This chain connects TRBV5-1 to TRBJ2-7, with D perhaps matching TRBD2 (5 bases). V shed 4 bases and J shed 5 bases, with 19 bases lying between them. In germline, CDR1 is SGHRS, CDR2 YFSETQ. The CDR3 is 15 amino acids. CDR3 protein: CASSGGRSFGHEQYF. The CDR3 DNA is TGCGCCAGCAGCGGAGGCAGATCCTTCGGGCACGAGCAGTACTTC.